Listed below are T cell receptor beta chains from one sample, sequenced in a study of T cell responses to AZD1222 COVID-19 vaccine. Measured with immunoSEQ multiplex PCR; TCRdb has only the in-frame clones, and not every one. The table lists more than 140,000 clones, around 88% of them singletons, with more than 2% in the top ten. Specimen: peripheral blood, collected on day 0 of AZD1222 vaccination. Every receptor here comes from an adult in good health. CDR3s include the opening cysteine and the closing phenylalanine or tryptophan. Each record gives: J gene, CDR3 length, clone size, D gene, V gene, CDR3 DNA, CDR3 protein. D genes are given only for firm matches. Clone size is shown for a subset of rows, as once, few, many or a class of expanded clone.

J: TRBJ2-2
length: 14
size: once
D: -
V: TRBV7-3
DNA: TGTGCCAGCAGCTTAACGGAAGGGCACGGGGAGCTGTTTTTT
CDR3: CASSLTEGHGELFF

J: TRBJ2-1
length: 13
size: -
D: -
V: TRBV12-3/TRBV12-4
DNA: TGTGCCAGCAGTTTAGTAAACTACAATGAGCAGTTCTTC
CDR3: CASSLVNYNEQFF

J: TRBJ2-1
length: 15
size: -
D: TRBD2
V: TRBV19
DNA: TGTGCCAGTAGTAATAGCGGGAGTCCCTACAATGAGCAGTTCTTC
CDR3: CASSNSGSPYNEQFF

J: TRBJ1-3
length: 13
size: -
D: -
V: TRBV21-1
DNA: TGTGCCAGCAGTCGGGGGATGCGAAACACCATATATTTT
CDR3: CASSRGMRNTIYF

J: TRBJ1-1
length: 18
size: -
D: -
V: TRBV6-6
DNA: TGTGCCAGCAGTCACGCCCCCCGCAACCAGCACCCGAACACTGAAGCTTTCTTT
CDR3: CASSHAPRNQHPNTEAFF

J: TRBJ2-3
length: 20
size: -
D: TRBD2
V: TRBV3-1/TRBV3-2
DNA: TGTGCCAGCAGCCAAGAAGAGGGCGGGAGGGCCCGCCCTAGCACAGATACGCAGTATTTT
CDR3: CASSQEEGGRARPSTDTQYF

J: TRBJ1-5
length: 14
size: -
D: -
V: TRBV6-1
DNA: TGTGCCAGCAGTGAAGCCGTCAGAAATCAGCCCCAGCATTTT
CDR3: CASSEAVRNQPQHF

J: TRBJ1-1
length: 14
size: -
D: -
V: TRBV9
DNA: TGTGCCAGCAGCTTAAGGACGGTCAACACTGAAGCTTTCTTT
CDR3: CASSLRTVNTEAFF

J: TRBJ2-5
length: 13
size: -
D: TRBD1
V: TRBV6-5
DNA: TGTGCCAGCAGAGGGACAGTACAAGAGACCCAGTACTTC
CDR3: CASRGTVQETQYF

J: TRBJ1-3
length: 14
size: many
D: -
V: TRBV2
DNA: TGTGCCAGCGGGTCAACAGCCTCTGGAAACACCATATATTTT
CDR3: CASGSTASGNTIYF

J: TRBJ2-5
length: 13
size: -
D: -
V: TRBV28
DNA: TGTGCCAGCAGTTTATCAGGGCTCGAGACCCAGTACTTC
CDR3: CASSLSGLETQYF

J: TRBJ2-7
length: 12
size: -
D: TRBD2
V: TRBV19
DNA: TGTGCCAGTAAAGTTCCTCGGGGGGTGCAGTACTTC
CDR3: CASKVPRGVQYF

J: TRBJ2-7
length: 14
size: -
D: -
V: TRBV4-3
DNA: TGCGCCAGCAGCCAAGGTCATAGACCCTACGAGCAGTACTTC
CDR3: CASSQGHRPYEQYF

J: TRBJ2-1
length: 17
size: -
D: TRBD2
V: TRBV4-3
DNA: TGCGCCAGCAGCCAGAGGACTAGCGGGAGGAACTACAATGAGCAGTTCTTC
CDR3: CASSQRTSGRNYNEQFF

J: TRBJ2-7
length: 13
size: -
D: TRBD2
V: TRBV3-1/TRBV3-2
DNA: TGTGCCAGCAGCCGACTAGCGGACTACGAGCAGTACTTC
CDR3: CASSRLADYEQYF

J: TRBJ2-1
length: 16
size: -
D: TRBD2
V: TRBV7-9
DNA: TGTGCCAGCAGCGTACCGGGACTAGCGGCCCTCAATGAGCAGTTCTTC
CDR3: CASSVPGLAALNEQFF

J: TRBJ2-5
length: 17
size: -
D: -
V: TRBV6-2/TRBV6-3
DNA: TGTGCCAGCAGCCCGCCCCTTGGGCCAGGACGGGGGGAGACCCAGTACTTC
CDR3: CASSPPLGPGRGETQYF

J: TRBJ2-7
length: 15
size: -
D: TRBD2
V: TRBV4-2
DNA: TGTGCCAGCAGCCAAAGCGGGACTAAGACATACGAGCAGTACTTC
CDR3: CASSQSGTKTYEQYF

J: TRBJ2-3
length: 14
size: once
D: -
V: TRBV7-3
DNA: TGTGCCAGCAGCCCCCAGACTAGCACAGATACGCAGTATTTT
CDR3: CASSPQTSTDTQYF

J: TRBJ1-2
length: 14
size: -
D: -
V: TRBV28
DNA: TGTGCCAGCAGTTTCCTCTTACGGGGCAGCGGCTACACCTTC
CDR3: CASSFLLRGSGYTF

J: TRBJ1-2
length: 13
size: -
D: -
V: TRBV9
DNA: TGTGCCAGCCGAACGGGAGCCAACTATGGCTACACCTTC
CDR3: CASRTGANYGYTF

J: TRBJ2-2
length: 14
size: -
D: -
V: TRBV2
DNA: TGTGCCAGCAGTGACTTTAGCCGCACGGGGCAGCTGTTTTTT
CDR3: CASSDFSRTGQLFF

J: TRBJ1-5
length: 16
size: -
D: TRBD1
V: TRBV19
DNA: TGTGCCAGTACCTCTCTTTCCGGGACAGGGAGTCAGCCCCAGCATTTT
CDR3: CASTSLSGTGSQPQHF

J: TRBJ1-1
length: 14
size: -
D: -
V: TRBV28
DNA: TGTGCCAGCGTGCTTGGGCGCAGGTACACTGAAGCTTTCTTT
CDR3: CASVLGRRYTEAFF

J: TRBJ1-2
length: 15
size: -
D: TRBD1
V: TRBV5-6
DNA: TGTGCCAGCAGCTTTCTGGACAGGGATAACTATGGCTACACCTTC
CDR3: CASSFLDRDNYGYTF

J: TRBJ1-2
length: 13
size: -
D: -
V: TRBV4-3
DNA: TGCGCCAGCAGCCGGCGGCTTAACTATGGCTACACCTTC
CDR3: CASSRRLNYGYTF

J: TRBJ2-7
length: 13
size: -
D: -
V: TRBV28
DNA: TGTGCCAGCAGTTTGGCGGGGCCCTACGAGCAGTACTTC
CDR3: CASSLAGPYEQYF

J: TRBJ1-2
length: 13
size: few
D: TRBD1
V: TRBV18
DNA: TGTGCCAGCTCATCAGGGGGTGCCTATGGCTACACCTTC
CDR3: CASSSGGAYGYTF

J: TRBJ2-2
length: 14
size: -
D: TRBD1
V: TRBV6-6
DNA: TGTGCCGGCCTGAAGACAGGGGGCACCGGGGAGCTGTTTTTT
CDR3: CAGLKTGGTGELFF

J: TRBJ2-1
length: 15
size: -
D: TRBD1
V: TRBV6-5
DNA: TGTGCCAGCAGACTCACGGGACAGGCACCCAATGAGCAGTTCTTC
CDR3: CASRLTGQAPNEQFF

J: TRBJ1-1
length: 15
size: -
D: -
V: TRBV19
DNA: TGTGCCAGTAGTATTGTCGGGACCTTGAACACTGAAGCTTTCTTT
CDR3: CASSIVGTLNTEAFF

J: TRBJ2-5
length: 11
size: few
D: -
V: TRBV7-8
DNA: TGTGCCAGTCGGAGGTCGGAGACCCAGTACTTC
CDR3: CASRRSETQYF

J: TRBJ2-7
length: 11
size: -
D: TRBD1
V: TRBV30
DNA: TGTGCCTGGAAGACAGGGTTCGAGCAGTACTTC
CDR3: CAWKTGFEQYF

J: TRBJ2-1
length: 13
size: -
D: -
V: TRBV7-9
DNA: TGTGCCAGCAGCTTAGTACGGATGAATGAGCAGTTCTTC
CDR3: CASSLVRMNEQFF

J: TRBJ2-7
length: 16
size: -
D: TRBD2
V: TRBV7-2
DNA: TGTGCCAGCAGCTTCCCGAGGACTAGCGGGCCTTACGAGCAGTACTTC
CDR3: CASSFPRTSGPYEQYF

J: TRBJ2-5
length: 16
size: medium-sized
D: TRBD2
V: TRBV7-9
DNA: TGTGCCAGCAGCTTTAGCGGGAACCCCCAATCCGAGACCCAGTACTTC
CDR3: CASSFSGNPQSETQYF

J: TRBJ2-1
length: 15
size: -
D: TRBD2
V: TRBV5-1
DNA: TGCGCCAGCAGCTTGGAAGGCGGGAGTAGTAGTGAGCAGTTCTTC
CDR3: CASSLEGGSSSEQFF

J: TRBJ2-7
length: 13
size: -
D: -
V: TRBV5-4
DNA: TGTGCCAGCAGTTGGTCCAACTCCTACGAGCAGTACTTC
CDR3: CASSWSNSYEQYF

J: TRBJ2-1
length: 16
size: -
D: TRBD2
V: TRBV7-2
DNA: TGTGCCAGCAGCTTAGAGGGCGGGAGGGCCCATGCTGAGCAGTTCTTC
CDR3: CASSLEGGRAHAEQFF

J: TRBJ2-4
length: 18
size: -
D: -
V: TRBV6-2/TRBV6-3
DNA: TGTGCCAGCAGTTACTCGAGTCGGGGCTTCATAGCCAAAAACATTCAGTACTTC
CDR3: CASSYSSRGFIAKNIQYF

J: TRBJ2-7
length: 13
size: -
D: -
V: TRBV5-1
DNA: TGCGCCAGCAGCTTCGGGGTCTCCTACGAGCAGTACTTC
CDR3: CASSFGVSYEQYF

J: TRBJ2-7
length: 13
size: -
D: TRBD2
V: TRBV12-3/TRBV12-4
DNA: TGTGCCAGCAGCCTGACTAGCGGTTACGAGCAGTACTTC
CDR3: CASSLTSGYEQYF